The clone carrying this TCR beta chain was counted only a few times. Its antigen is still unknown. This record belongs to a study of blood T cells in healthy people across ages. General study results and limits: Without sorted subsets, naive and antigen-experienced compartments could not be conclusively compared.

Alongside a J-beta primer mix, a sample-barcoded 5' primer served in a second PCR lasting about 7 to 12 cycles. TCRdb independently ran MiXCR on the 5' RACE reads; one entry per CDR3 protein. Among 600,000 to 850,000 distinct CDR3 sequences listed, 35% to 45% were seen once. There are 14 residues in the CDR3. The germline V gene encodes CDR1 LNHNV and CDR2 YYDKDF (reference sequence). Between the trimmed V and J ends, which lost 0 bases and 6 bases, there was a span of 12 bases. The sample consisted of blood. The chain joins TRBV15 to TRBJ2-7, with a tentative D call TRBD2 (5 bases). The receptor was derived from an older woman in good health. The CDR3 DNA follows: TGTGCCACCAGCAGAGATCCTAAAGGAGGCGAGCAGTACTTC. The encoded protein is CATSRDPKGGEQYF.